The rows below give T cell receptor beta chains drawn from one sample of a study of T-cell memory formation after mild COVID-19. TCRdb processed the 5' RACE reads anew with MiXCR; each CDR3 protein has one entry. Of 340,000 or so distinct CDR3 sequences listed, roughly 13% were seen once; the top ten hold over 20%. Material for sequencing was PBMCs or a T cell subset sorted from them (not recorded which). The source of these receptors is a man aged 18 to 29 who had mild COVID-19 (a few samples of this study predate the infection). Cell type and time point are not known. Both conserved end residues are part of each CDR3.

V,J,CDR3
TRBV3-2,TRBJ2-1,CASSHTWGEQFF
TRBV6-5,TRBJ2-1,CASRTTAGADNEQFF
TRBV11-2,TRBJ1-5,CASSLDWAANQPQHF
TRBV6-5,TRBJ2-7,CASRSLSGYEQYF
TRBV16,TRBJ2-5,CASSQSGGSGTQYF
TRBV10-1,TRBJ2-7,CASSESWRLAAIRSYEQYF
TRBV9,TRBJ1-2,CASSATHEGGSLFVYGYTF
TRBV20-1,TRBJ2-5,CSAPGLGFETQYF
TRBV7-8,TRBJ2-4,CASSARLAKNIQYF
TRBV5-1,TRBJ2-5,CASSPDRGRKKTQYF
TRBV11-2,TRBJ2-3,CASSPLTSVTSGGGWIDTQYF
TRBV5-1,TRBJ2-6,CASSSGQGRNGANVLTF
TRBV29-1,TRBJ2-3,CSVEDLLRGQYF
TRBV6-2/TRBV6-3,TRBJ2-5,CASSYSSFSGEETQYF
TRBV20-1,TRBJ2-3,CSARGVGGEGLDTQYF
TRBV5-1,TRBJ2-4,CASSLGGLKENIQYF
TRBV5-1,TRBJ2-3,CASSAGITDTQYF
TRBV20-1,TRBJ1-5,CSATPPTGGQQPQHF
TRBV7-9,TRBJ1-1,CASSLGVLWQGNTEAFF
TRBV28,TRBJ2-4,CASSLGENIQYF
TRBV10-3,TRBJ2-5,CAISEPRVAGGSVTQYF
TRBV10-3,TRBJ1-2,CAIRMTESNYGYTF
TRBV12-3/TRBV12-4,TRBJ1-5,CASSRIIRDPQHF
TRBV28,TRBJ1-5,CASSSSAQPQHF
TRBV7-3,TRBJ2-1,CASSPSTRRDEQFF
TRBV30,TRBJ1-1,CAWAHVNTEAFF
TRBV7-9,TRBJ2-2,CASSHSTGELFF
TRBV14,TRBJ1-2,CASSQGGATYGYTF
TRBV11-2,TRBJ2-3,CASSQGEGDTQYF
TRBV19,TRBJ2-4,CASSAENREAKNIQYF
TRBV12-3/TRBV12-4,TRBJ2-1,CASRLDRFSYNEQFF
TRBV6-2/TRBV6-3,TRBJ2-2,CASSFLVSTGELFF
TRBV15,TRBJ2-3,CATSRTSVGTDTQYF
TRBV21-1,TRBJ2-7,CASSKRGTGGYEQYF
TRBV4-1,TRBJ2-5,CASSRGLAGMGKTQYF
TRBV5-1,TRBJ1-3,CASSLRGEGGNTIYF
TRBV11-1,TRBJ2-2,CASRWTSGETGELFF
TRBV5-1,TRBJ1-1,CASSSGLSRTEAFF
TRBV6-5,TRBJ2-2,CATGTGEGGELFF
TRBV7-9,TRBJ2-7,CASSLVGLALHEQYF
TRBV5-1,TRBJ1-5,CASSLLADQPQHF